Sequencing of this T cell receptor beta chain was carried out in a study of T cell changes during pregnancy in multiple sclerosis. The method was immunoSEQ multiplex PCR; TCRdb's version includes in-frame clones alone and lacks a portion of them. The table shows around 74,000 clones, with around nine tenths occurring only once. Trimming cost V 0 bases and J 4 bases, with 13 bases left between them. Germline V gives CDR1 SGHRS, CDR2 YFSETQ. CDR3 length: 16 amino acids. The V and J genes are TRBV5-1 and TRBJ1-4, with D tentatively TRBD1 (5 bases). The source was peripheral blood, collected before pregnancy. The TCR comes from a female donor with multiple sclerosis, enrolled in a pregnancy study. The CDR3 is CASSLALTGGNEKLFF. DNA for the CDR3: TGCGCCAGCAGCTTGGCCCTGACGGGGGGTAATGAAAAACTGTTTTTT.